A single sample gave rise to the 23 T cell receptor beta chains below, sequenced in a study of lymphopenia after photon versus proton radiotherapy. The repertoire was sequenced with immunoSEQ multiplex PCR; TCRdb's copy has only in-frame clones and lacks some. The repertoire includes 15,000 to 20,000 clones, roughly nine tenths of them detected once, and 45% to 60% sits in the top ten. The specimen was peripheral blood, collected from a patient treated with proton-based radiotherapy. These receptors were obtained from a woman in her sixties or seventies with cholangiocarcinoma. Some clones in this sample may be carry-over from other donors' samples.

V and J are TRBV2 and TRBJ2-1, with D unclear. In germline, CDR1 is SNHLY, CDR2 FYNNEI. The CDR3 extends over 14 amino acids. V dropped 3 bases and J dropped 7 bases, with 13 bases sitting between them. CDR3 in DNA: TGTGCCAGCAGTGAGAGCAGTCTCTATAATGAGCAGTTCTTC. Translating it yields CASSESSLYNEQFF.

The rearrangement uses TRBV7-8 and TRBJ2-3, with no clear D. CDR1 and CDR2 from the germline V gene are SGHVS and FQNEAQ. V shed 5 bases and J shed 8 bases, with 14 bases lying between them. The CDR3 covers 13 residues. The CDR3, as DNA: TGTGCCAGCAGCGACCTCCGTTCGGGTACGCAGTATTTT. Its protein is CASSDLRSGTQYF.

J is TRBJ1-5 and V is TRBV27, with D tentatively TRBD1 (6 bases). Germline V gene sequence: CDR1 MNHEY, CDR2 SMNVEV (reference sequence). The CDR3 consists of 16 residues. Trimming removed 5 bases from V and 6 bases from J, with 20 bases in between. CDR3 nucleotides: TGTGCCAGCAGTCTAGTGGGGGGGCAGTGGGGTCAGCCCCAGCATTTT. Its protein is CASSLVGGQWGQPQHF.

The chain couples TRBV4-1 to TRBJ1-5; unclear D gene. V lost 2 bases and J lost 1, with 12 bases in between. This CDR3 comprises 16 residues. Per the germline V gene, CDR1 is MGHRA and CDR2 is YSYEKL. The CDR3 loop reads CASSQMGSISNQPQHF. DNA of the CDR3: TGCGCCAGCAGCCAAATGGGCAGCATCAGCAATCAGCCCCAGCATTTT.

This rearrangement joins TRBV19 to TRBJ1-6; unclear D gene. Trimming removed 3 bases from V and 10 bases from J, with 10 bases in between. CDR1 and CDR2 from the germline V gene are LNHDA and SQIVND (reference sequence). The CDR3 sequence is 13 residues long. The CDR3 reads CASSMSEYSPLHF. The CDR3 nucleotides are TGTGCCAGTAGTATGAGTGAATACTCACCCCTCCACTTT.

The chain recombines TRBV7-2 with TRBJ2-5; D possibly corresponds to TRBD1 (8 bases). This CDR3 has 15 residues. Germline V gene data show CDR1 as SGHTA and CDR2 as FQGNSA. Trimming removed 5 bases from V and 2 bases from J, with 15 bases in between. The CDR3 loop is CASSAHRGGQETQYF. The DNA for the CDR3 is TGTGCCAGCAGCGCCCACAGGGGGGGACAAGAGACCCAGTACTTC. Full variable domain (outside the CDR3, taken from reference TRBV7-2 and TRBJ2-5): GAGVSQSPSNKVTEKGKDVELRCDPISGHTALYWYRQSLGQGLEFLIYFQGNSAPDKSGLPSDRFSAERTGGSVSTLTIQRTQQEDSAVYLCASSAHRGGQETQYFGPGTRLLVL.

This clone has just one count. The J gene is TRBJ1-2, the V gene TRBV20-1; 8 bases align to TRBD1. The V gene end was trimmed by 5 bases and the J gene end by 12 bases; junction bases not matched to a gene: 8. The germline gives CDR1 DFQATT, CDR2 SNEGSKA (reference sequence). The CDR3 consists of 11 residues. The CDR3 here is CSAWQGAANTF. Written as DNA, the CDR3 is TGCAGTGCTTGGCAGGGGGCGGCCAACACCTTC.

The chain carries TRBV11-2 and TRBJ2-5; 14 nucleotides line up with TRBD2. The CDR3 runs to 19 residues. Trimming at V came to 4 bases and at J to 5 bases, leaving 15 bases not matched to a gene. Germline CDR1 reads SGHAT; CDR2 reads FQNNGV. Here the CDR3 reads CASSSLGTSGSRIAETQYF. The DNA of the CDR3 is TGTGCCAGCAGCTCCCTCGGGACTAGCGGGAGCCGGATTGCGGAGACCCAGTACTTC.

This chain links TRBV7-8 with TRBJ2-7, with 14 nucleotides matching TRBD2. This CDR3 comprises 17 residues. Germline assignment: CDR1 SGHVS and CDR2 FQNEAQ. The J segment lost 4 bases and the V segment lost 5 bases, leaving 10 bases of the junction unmatched. The CDR3 region has the DNA TGTGCCAGCAGCCAGTGGGGACTAGCGGGAGTTGGGTACGAGCAGTACTTC. Translation gives CASSQWGLAGVGYEQYF. Full variable domain (outside the CDR3, taken from reference TRBV7-8 and TRBJ2-7): GAGVSQSPRYKVAKRGQDVALRCDPISGHVSLFWYQQALGQGPEFLTYFQNEAQLDKSGLPSDRFFAERPEGSVSTLKIQRTQQEDSAVYLCASSQWGLAGVGYEQYFGPGTRLTVT.

This chain joins TRBV6-5 and TRBJ1-4; 10 bases match TRBD1. CDR1 is MNHEY, CDR2 SVGAGI, per germline. This CDR3 contains 15 residues. Losses at the gene ends were 6 bases for V and 5 bases for J; bases not matched to a gene: 6. CDR3 DNA: TGTGCCAGCAGCCGGTGGGACAGGGGAAATGAAAAACTGTTTTTT. As protein: CASSRWDRGNEKLFF.

The chain carries TRBV11-2 and TRBJ2-7, with 7 nucleotides matching TRBD1. V gave up 2 bases and J gave up 2 bases; unmatched junction bases: 9. CDR1 is SGHAT, CDR2 FQNNGV, per germline. The length of the CDR3 is 16 residues. This CDR3 is CASSLPVTGATYEQYF. The CDR3 DNA follows: TGTGCCAGCAGCTTACCCGTAACAGGGGCAACCTACGAGCAGTACTTC.

The chain joins TRBV15 to TRBJ2-7; D is perhaps TRBD2 (6 bases). CDR3 length: 14 amino acids. Between the trimmed V and J ends, which lost 1 base and 3 bases, there was a span of 10 bases. Germline V gene lookup returns CDR1 LNHNV and CDR2 YYDKDF (reference sequence). CDR3 residues: CATSRVPSDYEQYF. The CDR3 DNA reads as TGTGCCACCAGCAGAGTTCCTAGCGACTACGAGCAGTACTTC.

The chain's CDR3 is CASFGLPSYEQYF. The CDR3 DNA reads TGTGCCAGCTTTGGGCTTCCTTCCTACGAGCAGTACTTC. The chain is built from TRBV6-5 and TRBJ2-5; no definite D call. The DNA end favors TRBJ2-7, so the J call may be wrong. CDR1 is MNHEY and CDR2 is SVGAGI in the germline V gene. CDR3 length: 13 residues.

This chain uses TRBV19 with TRBJ1-3; D is unresolved. Per germline, CDR1 LNHDA and CDR2 SQIVND (reference sequence). The CDR3 spans 15 residues. Trimming shortened V by 8 bases and J by 4 bases, and 18 bases separated the two germline ends. In nucleotides, the CDR3 is TGTGCCAGTTTCGTACGGCCCCATCGCGGAAACACCATATATTTT. Translation gives CASFVRPHRGNTIYF.

The chain has TRBV7-2 and TRBJ2-5; possibly TRBD1 or TRBD2 for D (6 bases each). Per germline, CDR1 SGHTA and CDR2 FQGNSA. Between the trimmed V and J ends, which lost 8 bases and 5 bases, there was a span of 24 bases. The CDR3 totals 16 residues. The CDR3 protein is CASHRLGGRLVETQYF. The CDR3 DNA reads as TGTGCCAGCCATAGGCTAGGGGGGCGCTTGGTGGAGACCCAGTACTTC.

V gene TRBV4-3 combines with J gene TRBJ2-3, with 7 positions matching TRBD2. V lost 2 bases and J lost 1; bases outside the gene matches: 6. The CDR3 loop spans 16 amino acids. Germline values: CDR1 LGHNA, CDR2 YSLEER. The CDR3 spells CASSQYVRGGTDTQYF. The CDR3 DNA follows: TGCGCCAGCAGCCAATATGTCCGGGGGGGCACAGATACGCAGTATTTT.

V and J are TRBV6-5 and TRBJ2-3; D is unresolved. Germline V gene data show CDR1 as MNHEY and CDR2 as SVGAGI. The V and J ends lost 0 bases and 2 bases respectively, with 12 bases between them. The CDR3 extends over 16 amino acids. The CDR3 nucleotides read TGTGCCAGCAGTTACTCACACAGCACTCTCACAGATACGCAGTATTTT. It yields the protein CASSYSHSTLTDTQYF.

This chain connects TRBV11-2 to TRBJ2-7; weak D call: TRBD1 (6 bases). Germline V gene lookup returns CDR1 SGHAT and CDR2 FQNNGV. The CDR3 is 15 residues long. V was trimmed by 4 bases and J by 3 bases, leaving 16 bases between them. CDR3 bases: TGTGCCAGCAGCTGGAACGCGGACAGTCTCTACGAGCAGTACTTC. Protein sequence: CASSWNADSLYEQYF.

V and J are TRBV25-1 and TRBJ1-1, with TRBD1 as a possible D gene (5 bases). The CDR3 loop spans 13 amino acids. The V end was cut by 6 bases, the J end by 6 bases, with 14 bases between. Germline V gives CDR1 MGHDK, CDR2 SYGVNS. The CDR3 nucleotides are TGTGCCAGCAGCCCTCCGGGGCGGGCTGAAGCTTTCTTT. Encoded protein: CASSPPGRAEAFF.

CDR3 sequence: CASRQTGAHSGANVLTF. The CDR3 coding sequence is TGTGCCAGCAGACAGACAGGGGCCCACTCTGGGGCCAACGTCCTGACTTTC. This sequence joins TRBV5-4 and TRBJ2-6; 8 bases align to TRBD1. V was pared by 5 bases and J by 0 bases, with 7 bases of the junction left unmatched. This CDR3 has 17 amino acids. Germline values: CDR1 SGHNT, CDR2 YYREEE (reference sequence).

In this sample, this clone is medium-sized (0.01 to 0.1%). This sequence joins TRBV2 and TRBJ1-1, with 9 positions matching TRBD1. This CDR3 is 15 amino acids long. The V gene's germline CDR1 is SNHLY and CDR2 FYNNEI. The J segment lost 4 bases and the V segment lost 6 bases, leaving 9 bases of the junction unmatched. CDR3 region: CASSQQGARGTEAFF. In nucleotides, the CDR3 is TGTGCCAGCAGCCAACAGGGGGCGCGGGGCACTGAAGCTTTCTTT.

V and J are TRBV14 and TRBJ1-2; 8 bases are shared with TRBD1. The CDR3 is 13 residues long. Looked up from germline, CDR1 is SGHDN and CDR2 is FVKESK. With V trimmed by 4 bases and J by 2 bases, 0 bases remained unmatched. Written as DNA, the CDR3 is TGTGCCAGCAGCCGACAGGGGAACTATGGCTACACCTTC. This gives the protein CASSRQGNYGYTF.

V and J are TRBV6-1 and TRBJ2-1, with D unclear. V gave up 2 bases and J gave up 0 bases, with 8 bases separating them. The CDR3 extends over 15 amino acids. Looked up from germline, CDR1 is MNHNS and CDR2 is SASEGT. The CDR3, as DNA: TGTGCCAGCAGTGAATCGCAGAGCTCCTACAATGAGCAGTTCTTC. Its translation: CASSESQSSYNEQFF.